This T cell receptor (beta chain) was recorded in a study of read filtering for tumor transcriptome and immune sequencing. Study-level information: R-ISS stage counts were about 8 for I, approximately 16 for II, 7 for III. Study observations and caveats: The CD138-negative fraction was mixed bone marrow immune cells, not pure T cells.

This CDR3 region has 14 residues. J gave up 2 bases and V 2 bases, and 3 bases lay outside the gene matches. This clonotype was picked up many times. The target antigen is unknown. Molecular barcoded adaptors covering alpha/delta and beta/gamma chains were used on approximately 400 ng RNA. TCRdb reanalysed the reads using MiXCR and keeps one entry per CDR3 protein. Altogether about 130,000 distinct CDR3 sequences are present, approximately 13% being singletons, with the ten largest covering 9.5% to 11%. The clonotype comes from a donor at least 40 years old with multiple myeloma. The chain employs TRBV12-3 or TRBV12-4 and TRBJ2-7, with TRBD2 matching over 7 bases. The source material was a population of CD138-negative cells sorted from bone marrow. The CDR3 nucleotides read TGTGCCAGCAGTTTACTGGGGGGGGCCTACGAGCAGTACTTC. It specifies CASSLLGGAYEQYF.